This T cell receptor (beta chain) was identified in a study of blood T cell repertoires in COVID-19. Overall study context: Sites across the United States, Italy and Spain contributed samples from acute and convalescent COVID-19. PBMCs, B-cell-depleted T cells, or T cells were the source of the cDNA or gDNA that made up the material.

V was cut by 0 bases and J by 1 base, with 9 bases left in between. CDR1 and CDR2 from the germline V gene are MNHNY and SVGAGI (reference sequence). The CDR3 is 15 residues long. Libraries were prepared by immunoSEQ multiplex PCR; TCRdb keeps only in-frame clonotypes and omits some of them. The sample holds some 110,000 clones, about 89% seen once. The material sequenced was peripheral blood. This TCR derives from a man aged 35 to 55 with acute or convalescent COVID-19. The J gene is TRBJ1-1, the V gene TRBV6-6; a weak D match, TRBD1 (5 bases). The CDR3 spells CASSYSPDRNTEAFF. The CDR3 DNA follows: TGTGCCAGCAGTTACTCTCCAGACAGGAACACTGAAGCTTTCTTT.